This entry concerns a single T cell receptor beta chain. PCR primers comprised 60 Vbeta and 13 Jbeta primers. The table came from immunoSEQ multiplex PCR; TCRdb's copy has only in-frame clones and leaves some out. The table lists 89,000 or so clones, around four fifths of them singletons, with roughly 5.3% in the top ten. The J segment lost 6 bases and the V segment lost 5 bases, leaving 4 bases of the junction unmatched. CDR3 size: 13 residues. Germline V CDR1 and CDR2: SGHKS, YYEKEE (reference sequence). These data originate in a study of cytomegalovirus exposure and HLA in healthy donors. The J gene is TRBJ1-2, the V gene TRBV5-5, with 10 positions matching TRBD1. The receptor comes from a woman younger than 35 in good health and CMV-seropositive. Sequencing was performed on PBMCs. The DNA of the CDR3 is TGTGCCAGCAGACGCGGGACAGGGGATGGCTACACCTTC. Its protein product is CASRRGTGDGYTF.